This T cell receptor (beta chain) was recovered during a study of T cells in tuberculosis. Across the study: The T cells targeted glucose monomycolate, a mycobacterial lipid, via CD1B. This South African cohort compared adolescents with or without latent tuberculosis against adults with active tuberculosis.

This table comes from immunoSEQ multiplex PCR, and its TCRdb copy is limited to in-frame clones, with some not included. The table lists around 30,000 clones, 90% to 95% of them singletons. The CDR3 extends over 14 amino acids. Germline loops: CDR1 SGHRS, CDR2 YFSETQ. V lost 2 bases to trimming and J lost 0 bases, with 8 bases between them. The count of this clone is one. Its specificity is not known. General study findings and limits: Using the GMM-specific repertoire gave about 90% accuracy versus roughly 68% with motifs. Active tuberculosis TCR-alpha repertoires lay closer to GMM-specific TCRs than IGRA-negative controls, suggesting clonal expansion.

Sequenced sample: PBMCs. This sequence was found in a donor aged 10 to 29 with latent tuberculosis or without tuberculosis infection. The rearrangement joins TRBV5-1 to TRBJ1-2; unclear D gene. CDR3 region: CASSLQEANYGYTF. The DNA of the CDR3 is TGCGCCAGCAGCTTACAAGAAGCTAACTATGGCTACACCTTC.